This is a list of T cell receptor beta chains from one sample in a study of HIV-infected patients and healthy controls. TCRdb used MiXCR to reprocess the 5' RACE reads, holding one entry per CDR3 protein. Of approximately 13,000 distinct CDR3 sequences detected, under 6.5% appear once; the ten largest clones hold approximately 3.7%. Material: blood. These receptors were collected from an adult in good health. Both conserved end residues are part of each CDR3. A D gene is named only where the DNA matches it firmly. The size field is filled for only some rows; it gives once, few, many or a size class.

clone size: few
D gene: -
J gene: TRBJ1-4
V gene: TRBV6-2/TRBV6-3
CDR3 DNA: TGTGCCAGCAGTTATTCCCCCTCTGGAGGGAATAATGAAAAACTGTTTTTT
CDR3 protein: CASSYSPSGGNNEKLFF

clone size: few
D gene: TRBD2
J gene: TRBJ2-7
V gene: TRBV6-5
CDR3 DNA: TGTGCCAGCAGTCAGCAACCACCGGGACTAGCGGTATACGAGCAGTACTTC
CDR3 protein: CASSQQPPGLAVYEQYF

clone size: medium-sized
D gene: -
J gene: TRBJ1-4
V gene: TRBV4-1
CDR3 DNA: TGCGCCAGCAGCCAAGGGGGGGGAATGAATGAAAAACTGTTTTTT
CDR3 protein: CASSQGGGMNEKLFF

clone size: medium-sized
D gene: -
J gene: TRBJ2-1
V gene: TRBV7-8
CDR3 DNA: TGTGCCAGCAGCCCCCGGCCCCAGATAAATGAGCAGTTCTTC
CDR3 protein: CASSPRPQINEQFF

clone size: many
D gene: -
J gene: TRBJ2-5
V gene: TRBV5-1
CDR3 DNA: TGCGCCAGCAGTAAGCAAGAGACCCAGTACTTC
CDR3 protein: CASSKQETQYF

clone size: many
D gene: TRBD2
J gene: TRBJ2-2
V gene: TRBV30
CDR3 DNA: TGTGCCTGGACAGGGCGGGGGGGCACCGGGGAGCTGTTTTTT
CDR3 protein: CAWTGRGGTGELFF

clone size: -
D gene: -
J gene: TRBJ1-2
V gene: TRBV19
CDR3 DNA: TGTGCCAGTAGCAAGGAGTGGGGCGGCTACACCTTC
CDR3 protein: CASSKEWGGYTF

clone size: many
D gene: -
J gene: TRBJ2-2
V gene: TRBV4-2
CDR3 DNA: TGTGCCAGCAGCCAAGTAAAAGGCTTCGCGAACACCGGGGAGCTGTTTTTT
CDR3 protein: CASSQVKGFANTGELFF

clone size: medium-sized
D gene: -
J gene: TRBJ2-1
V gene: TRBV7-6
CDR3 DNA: TGTGCCAGCAGAGAGGGAGATGGGGCCCTTGGGAATGAGCAGTTCTTC
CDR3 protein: CASREGDGALGNEQFF

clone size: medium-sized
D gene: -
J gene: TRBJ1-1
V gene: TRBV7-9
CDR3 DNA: TGTGCCAGCAGCTTAAGGGTGGGGGGAAAGGACACTGAAGCTTTCTTT
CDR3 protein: CASSLRVGGKDTEAFF

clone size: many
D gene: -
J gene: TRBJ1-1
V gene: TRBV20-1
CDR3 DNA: TGCAGTGCTAGGACAGCCATGAACACTGAAGCTTTCTTT
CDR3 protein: CSARTAMNTEAFF

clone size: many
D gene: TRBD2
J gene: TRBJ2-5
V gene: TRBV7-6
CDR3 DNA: TGTGCCAGCAGCAGAAGACTAGCGAGCCAAGAGACCCAGTACTTC
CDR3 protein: CASSRRLASQETQYF

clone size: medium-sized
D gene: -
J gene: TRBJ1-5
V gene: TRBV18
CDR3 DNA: TGTGCCAGCTCACCCACCTTGGATCAGCCCCAGCATTTT
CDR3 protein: CASSPTLDQPQHF

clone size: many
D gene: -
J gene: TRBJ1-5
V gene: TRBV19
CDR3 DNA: TGTGCCAGTAGTATTTTTGCAAGTAGCAATCAGCCCCAGCATTTT
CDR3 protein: CASSIFASSNQPQHF

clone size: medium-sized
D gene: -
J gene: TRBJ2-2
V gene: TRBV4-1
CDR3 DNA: TGCGCCAGCAGCCAAGGCGCTAGACTAGTGGTCGACACCGGGGAGCTGTTTTTT
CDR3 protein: CASSQGARLVVDTGELFF

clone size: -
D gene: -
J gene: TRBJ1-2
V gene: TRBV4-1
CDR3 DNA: TGCGCCAGCAGCCAAGTCGGGCAGGGAGCGTATGGCTACACCTTC
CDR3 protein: CASSQVGQGAYGYTF